This entry describes one T cell receptor (beta chain). Original processing methods: Reference gene primer amplification yielded estimated nucleated cell counts. Clones were sequenced by immunoSEQ multiplex PCR, and TCRdb holds only the in-frame ones, with some missing. D and trimming were read from the DNA, whereas the V and J calls and clone size are those reported in that table. The table has some 71,000 clones, about nine tenths seen once; the top ten hold roughly 5%. This sample was taken from a study of blood T cell repertoires in COVID-19. As for the study in general: The United States, Italy and Spain supplied acute and convalescent COVID-19 samples. Nucleic acid was either cDNA or gDNA, and it came from T cells, B-cell-depleted T cells, or PBMCs.

The germline V gene has CDR1 SNHLY and CDR2 FYNNEI. V was clipped by 0 bases and J by 2 bases, with 9 bases between them. The CDR3 is 15 residues long. The chain links TRBV2 to TRBJ2-3; no clear D gene. The receptor's source is a woman between 18 and 29 years old with acute or convalescent COVID-19. The sequenced material came from peripheral blood. The CDR3 is CASSEANYITDTQYF. CDR3 nucleotides: TGTGCCAGCAGTGAAGCGAACTATATCACAGATACGCAGTATTTT.